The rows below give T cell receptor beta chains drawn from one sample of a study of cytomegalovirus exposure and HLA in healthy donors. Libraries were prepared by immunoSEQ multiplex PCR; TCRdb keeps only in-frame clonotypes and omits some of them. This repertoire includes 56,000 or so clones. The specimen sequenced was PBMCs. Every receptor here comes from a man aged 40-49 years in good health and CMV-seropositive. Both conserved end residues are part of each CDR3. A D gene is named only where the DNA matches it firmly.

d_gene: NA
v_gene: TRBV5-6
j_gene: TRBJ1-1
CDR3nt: TGTGCCAGCAGCTTTGAGGAGAACACTGAAGCTTTCTTT
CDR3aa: CASSFEENTEAFF

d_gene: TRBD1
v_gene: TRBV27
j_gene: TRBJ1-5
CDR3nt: TGTGCCAGCAGTTTTGGACAGGCTCAGCCCCAGCATTTT
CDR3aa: CASSFGQAQPQHF

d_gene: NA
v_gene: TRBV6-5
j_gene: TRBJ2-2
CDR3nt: TGTGCCAGCCAGGTGGGGAGGAACACCGGGGAGCTGTTTTTT
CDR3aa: CASQVGRNTGELFF

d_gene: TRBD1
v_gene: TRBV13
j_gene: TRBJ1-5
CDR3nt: TGTGCCAGCAGCTTGGGACAGGGGAAACAGCCCCAGCATTTT
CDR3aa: CASSLGQGKQPQHF

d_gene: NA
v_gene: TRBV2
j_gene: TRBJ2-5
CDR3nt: NA
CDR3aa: CASSTSAGETQYF

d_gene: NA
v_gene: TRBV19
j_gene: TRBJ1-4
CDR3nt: TGTGCCAGTAGTCAGGAGGATGAAAAACTGTTTTTT
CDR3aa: CASSQEDEKLFF

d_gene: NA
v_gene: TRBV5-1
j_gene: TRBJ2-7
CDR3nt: TGCGCCAGCAGCTTGGAGGGGTCGGGCGAGCAGTACTTC
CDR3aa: CASSLEGSGEQYF

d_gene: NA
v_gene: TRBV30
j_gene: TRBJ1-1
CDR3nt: TGTGCCTGGAGTTCACCCGACAAGAACACTGAAGCTTTCTTT
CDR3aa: CAWSSPDKNTEAFF

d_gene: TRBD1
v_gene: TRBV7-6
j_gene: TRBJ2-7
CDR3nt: TGTGCCAGCAGCTTAGAGTCTATATGGCAGGGGGACTACGAGCAGTACTTC
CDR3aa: CASSLESIWQGDYEQYF

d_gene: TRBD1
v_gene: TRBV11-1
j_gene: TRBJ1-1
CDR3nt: TGTGCCAGCAGCTTAGATCCAGGGGGCTCCGACACTGAAGCTTTCTTT
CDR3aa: CASSLDPGGSDTEAFF

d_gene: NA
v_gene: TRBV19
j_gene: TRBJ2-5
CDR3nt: TGTGCCAGTAGCCGTGGACAGATAGAGACCCAGTACTTC
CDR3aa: CASSRGQIETQYF

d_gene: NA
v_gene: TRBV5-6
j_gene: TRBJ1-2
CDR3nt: TGTGCCAGCAGCTTGGCTGCGGGAGGCTACACCTTC
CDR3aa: CASSLAAGGYTF

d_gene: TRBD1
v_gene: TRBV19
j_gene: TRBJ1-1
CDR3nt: TGTGCCAGTAGTGCCGACAGGGGGAGAGCTTTCTTT
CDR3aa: CASSADRGRAFF

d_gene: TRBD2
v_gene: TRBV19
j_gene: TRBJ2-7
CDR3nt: TGTGCCAGTAGTAGCGGGAGAGGTTACGAGCAGTACTTC
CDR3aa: CASSSGRGYEQYF

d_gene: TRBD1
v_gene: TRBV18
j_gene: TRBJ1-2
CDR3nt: TGTGCCAGCTCGCAGGACAGGGCGCCAGGAGGCTACACCTTC
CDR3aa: CASSQDRAPGGYTF

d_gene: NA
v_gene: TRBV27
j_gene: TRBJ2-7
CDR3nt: TGTGCCAGCAGTTTATCGTCGGGAGACAGGGCCTCGAGGTCCTACGAGCAGTACTTC
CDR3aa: CASSLSSGDRASRSYEQYF

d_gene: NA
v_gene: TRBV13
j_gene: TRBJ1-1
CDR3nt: TGTGCCAGCAGCCCTGCCTCGGGTTTGAACACTGAAGCTTTCTTT
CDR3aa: CASSPASGLNTEAFF

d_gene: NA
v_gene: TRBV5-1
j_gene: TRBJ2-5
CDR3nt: TGCGCCACCCAGGGTGGAGAGACCCAGTACTTC
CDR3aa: CATQGGETQYF

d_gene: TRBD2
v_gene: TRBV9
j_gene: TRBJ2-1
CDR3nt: TGTGCCAGCAGCGCCCCCGGGACTAGCGAGCACAATGAGCAGTTCTTC
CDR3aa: CASSAPGTSEHNEQFF

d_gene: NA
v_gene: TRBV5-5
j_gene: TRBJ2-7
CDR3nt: TGTGCCAGCAGCTTATTTCAGGGGAGCTCCTACGAGCAGTACTTC
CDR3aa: CASSLFQGSSYEQYF

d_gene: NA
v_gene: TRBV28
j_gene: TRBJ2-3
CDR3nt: TGTGCCAGCAGTTTAATGGGGCCAAGGGAGCAGTATTTT
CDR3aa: CASSLMGPREQYF

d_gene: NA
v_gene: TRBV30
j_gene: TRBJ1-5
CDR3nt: TGTGCCTGGAGTGACACCAATCAGCCCCAGCATTTT
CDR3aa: CAWSDTNQPQHF

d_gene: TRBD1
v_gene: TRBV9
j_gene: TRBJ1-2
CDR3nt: TGTGCCAGCAGCGAAGGGGGCGTCTATGGCTACACCTTC
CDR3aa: CASSEGGVYGYTF

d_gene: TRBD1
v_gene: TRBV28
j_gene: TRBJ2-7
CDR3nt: TGTGCCAGCAGTAGTCGATTCGGGACAGGGTTCTACGAGCAGTACTTC
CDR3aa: CASSSRFGTGFYEQYF

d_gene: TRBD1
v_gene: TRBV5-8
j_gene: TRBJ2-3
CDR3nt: TGTGCCAGCAGCTTGCGGGACAGGGCCACAGATACGCAGTATTTT
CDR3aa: CASSLRDRATDTQYF

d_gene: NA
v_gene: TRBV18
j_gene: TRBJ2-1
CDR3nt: TGTGCCAGCTCACCAATCGGGGGAGGCTACAATGAGCAGTTCTTC
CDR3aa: CASSPIGGGYNEQFF

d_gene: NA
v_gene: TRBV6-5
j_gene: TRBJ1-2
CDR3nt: TGTGCCAGCAGTGGGGGGGGCGCGGGGTATGGCTACACCTTC
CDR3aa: CASSGGGAGYGYTF

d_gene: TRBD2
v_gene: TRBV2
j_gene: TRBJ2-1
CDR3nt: TGTGCCAGCAGGGCCAGCCCTAGCGGGATTAACAATGAGCAGTTCTTC
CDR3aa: CASRASPSGINNEQFF

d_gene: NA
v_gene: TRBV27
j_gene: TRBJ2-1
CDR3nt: TGTGCCAGCAGTTCGGGGTTGGGTGAGCAGTTCTTC
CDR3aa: CASSSGLGEQFF

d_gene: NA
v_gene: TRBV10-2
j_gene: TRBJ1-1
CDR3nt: TGCGCCAGCAGTGAGTTGGCGGGGTGGACTGAAGCTTTCTTT
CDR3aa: CASSELAGWTEAFF

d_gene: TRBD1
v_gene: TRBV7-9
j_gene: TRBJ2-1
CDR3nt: TGTGCCAGCAGCGGGGACAGGGTACGGGCGGACAATGAGCAGTTCTTC
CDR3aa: CASSGDRVRADNEQFF

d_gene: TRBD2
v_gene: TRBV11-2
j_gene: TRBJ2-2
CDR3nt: TGTGCCAGCAGCTTAATGGGACTAGCGGAACCCGGGAACACCGGGGAGCTGTTTTTT
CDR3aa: CASSLMGLAEPGNTGELFF

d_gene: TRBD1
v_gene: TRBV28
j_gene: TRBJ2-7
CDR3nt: TGTGCCAGCAGGCCGGGACAGGGCTACGAGCAGTACTTC
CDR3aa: CASRPGQGYEQYF

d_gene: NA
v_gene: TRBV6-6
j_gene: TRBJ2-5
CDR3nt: TGTGCCAGCAACCTAAGCGGGGACAAGTTTCAAGAGACCCAGTACTTC
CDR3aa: CASNLSGDKFQETQYF

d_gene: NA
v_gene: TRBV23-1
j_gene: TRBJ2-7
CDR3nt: TGCGCCAGCCAGGACGAGCAGTACTTC
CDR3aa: CASQDEQYF

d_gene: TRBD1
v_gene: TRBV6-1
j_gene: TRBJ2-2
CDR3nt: TGTGCCAGCAGTGCCACAGGGGTCACCGGGGAGCTGTTTTTT
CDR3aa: CASSATGVTGELFF

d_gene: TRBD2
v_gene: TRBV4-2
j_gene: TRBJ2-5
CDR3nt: TGTGCCAGCAGCCAAGATGGGGTAGCGGGGGCTCTAGAGACCCAGTACTTC
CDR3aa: CASSQDGVAGALETQYF

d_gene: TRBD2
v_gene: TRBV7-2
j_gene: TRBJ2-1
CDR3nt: TGTGCCAGCAGCCCTTGGACTAGCGGGAACAATGAGCAGTTCTTC
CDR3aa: CASSPWTSGNNEQFF

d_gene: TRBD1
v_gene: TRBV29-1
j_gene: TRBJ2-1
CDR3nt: TGCAGCGTCACCGACAGGGGTGATGAGCAGTTCTTC
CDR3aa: CSVTDRGDEQFF

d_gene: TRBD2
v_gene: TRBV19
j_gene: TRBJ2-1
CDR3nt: TGTGCCAGTAGTATTCAAGCGGGGGCCGACAATGAGCAGTTCTTC
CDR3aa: CASSIQAGADNEQFF

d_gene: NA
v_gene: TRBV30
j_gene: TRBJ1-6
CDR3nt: TGTGCCTGGAGTAGCAAGGACAGCGATAATTCACCCCTCCACTTT
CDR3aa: CAWSSKDSDNSPLHF

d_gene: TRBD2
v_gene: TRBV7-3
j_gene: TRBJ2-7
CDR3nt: TGTGCCAGCAGCCTCGGACTAGCGGGAGGCTCCGCCGAGCAGTACTTC
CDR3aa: CASSLGLAGGSAEQYF

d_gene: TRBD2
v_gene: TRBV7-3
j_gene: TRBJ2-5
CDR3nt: TGTGCCAGCAGCATTAGCGGGGGGGCCTTGGAGACCCAGTACTTC
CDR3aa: CASSISGGALETQYF

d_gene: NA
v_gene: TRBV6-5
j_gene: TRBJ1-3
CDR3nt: TGTGCCAGCAGCCTCCCAGGAGGAAACACCATATATTTT
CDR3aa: CASSLPGGNTIYF

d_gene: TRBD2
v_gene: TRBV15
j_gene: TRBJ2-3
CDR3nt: TGTGCCACCAGTGGACTAGTGACAGATACGCAGTATTTT
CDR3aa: CATSGLVTDTQYF

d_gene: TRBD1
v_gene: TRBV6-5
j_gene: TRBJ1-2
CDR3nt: TGTGCCAGCAGTCACCCACCGGACAGGGGGCGAGGCTACACCTTC
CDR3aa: CASSHPPDRGRGYTF

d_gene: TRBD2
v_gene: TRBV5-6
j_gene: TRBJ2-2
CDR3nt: TGTGCCAGCAGCTGGACGGCCTGGGGGGGAACCGGGGAGCTGTTTTTT
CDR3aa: CASSWTAWGGTGELFF

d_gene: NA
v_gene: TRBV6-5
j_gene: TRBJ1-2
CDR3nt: TGCGCCAGCAGTCCCCCCGGGAAAGTCGGCTATGGCTACACCTTC
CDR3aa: CASSPPGKVGYGYTF

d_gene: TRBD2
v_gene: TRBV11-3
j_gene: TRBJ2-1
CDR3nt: TGTGCCAGCAGCCGCGGGGGGAGCTCCTACAATGAGCAGTTCTTC
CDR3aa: CASSRGGSSYNEQFF

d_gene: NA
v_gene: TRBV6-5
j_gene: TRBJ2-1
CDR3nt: TGTGCCAGCAGTACTGAGGGTTTCAATGAGCAGTTCTTC
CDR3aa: CASSTEGFNEQFF

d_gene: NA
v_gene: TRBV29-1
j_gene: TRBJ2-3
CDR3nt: TGCAGCGTCGGAGGCGGATACACAGATACGCAGTATTTT
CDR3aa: CSVGGGYTDTQYF

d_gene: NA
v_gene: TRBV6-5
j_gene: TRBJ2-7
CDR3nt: TGTGCCGTCCAAGGGGAACCCTACGAGCAGTACTTC
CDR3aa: CAVQGEPYEQYF

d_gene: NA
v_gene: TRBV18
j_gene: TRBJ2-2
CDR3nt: TGTGCCAGCTCACCAGCCTTTGGCTCGAACACCGGGGAGCTGTTTTTT
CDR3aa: CASSPAFGSNTGELFF

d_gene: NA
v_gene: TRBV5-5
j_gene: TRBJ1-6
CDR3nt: TGTGCCAGCACCGAGACAATAAGCAATTCACCCCTCCACTTT
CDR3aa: CASTETISNSPLHF

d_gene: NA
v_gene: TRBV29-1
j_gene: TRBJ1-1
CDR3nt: TGCAGCGTAGTTGCCGGGTCCAGAAACACTGAAGCTTTCTTT
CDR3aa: CSVVAGSRNTEAFF

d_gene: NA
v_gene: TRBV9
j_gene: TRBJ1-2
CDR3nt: TGTGCCAGCAGCGTAGATGGAGGGGTCGACTATGGCTACACCTTC
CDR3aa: CASSVDGGVDYGYTF

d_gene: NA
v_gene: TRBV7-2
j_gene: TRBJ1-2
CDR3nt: TGTGCCAGCAGCTTGATGTCAGCGAGGGATAACTATGGCTACACCTTC
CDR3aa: CASSLMSARDNYGYTF

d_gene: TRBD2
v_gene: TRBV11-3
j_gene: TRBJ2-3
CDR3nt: TGTGCCAGCAGCTTAACAGCGGGAGCCGATACGCAGTATTTT
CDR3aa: CASSLTAGADTQYF